This TCR beta chain was sequenced during a study of blood T cell repertoires in COVID-19. The CDR3 covers 16 residues. Per germline, CDR1 ENHRY and CDR2 SYGVKD. V gave up 5 bases and J gave up 0 bases, with 16 bases separating them. This clone has a handful of counts. In the authors' methods: Amplifying reference gene primers gave estimates of nucleated cell counts. Profiled with immunoSEQ multiplex PCR; TCRdb holds only in-frame clones, not every one. Clone size and V and J calls were adopted from that table, with D and trimming inferred from the DNA. The sample includes fewer than 150,000 clones, roughly 81% of them seen just once.

The specimen was peripheral blood. This chain links TRBV10-3 with TRBJ2-5, with TRBD1 as a possible D gene (5 bases). This receptor was obtained from a middle-aged man with acute or convalescent COVID-19. CDR3 residues: CAISLSGHRNQETQYF. CDR3 bases: TGTGCCATCAGTCTTTCAGGGCATAGGAACCAAGAGACCCAGTACTTC.